This T cell receptor beta chain is drawn from a study of identical twins (dated by TCRdb to 2016 to 2017). Context from the whole study: TCR alpha and beta repertoires from monozygotic twins, unrelated adults of various ages and cord blood were deep-sequenced to test whether fetal clonotypes persist. To rule out contamination, replicate twin experiments were performed at different times with different library preparation protocols.

Every donor in the study was a healthy Caucasian. Miltenyi CD45RO+ enrichment and human naive T-cell isolation kits were used to isolate memory (CD45RO+) and naive T cells from PBMC. Library preparation used 5' RACE. Sequencing took place on an Illumina HiSeq 2000. Template switching introduced a universal primer binding site; the final cDNA contained a unique molecular identifier, enabling accurate counting of TCR cDNA molecules. Specific primers in the conserved constant-segment region were used to synthesize first-strand cDNA for the TCR alpha and beta chains. To control for contamination, every cDNA library carried two barcodes: a SMART-Mk sample barcode plus Illumina barcodes. Two successive PCR steps introduced TruSeq adapter sequences along with Illumina sample barcodes. The Illumina HiSeq platform was used with custom primers to sequence TCR alpha and beta cDNA libraries. The authors' pipeline ran thus. Raw reads were processed with MiGEC to extract unique molecular identifiers, and MiXCR was used to determine CDR3 positions. Recombination models were inferred per individual with the repgenHMM and IGoR tools using an EM algorithm. Shared clonotypes were analyzed with the tcR package in R, and sharing was normalized by the product of cloneset sizes. Out-of-frame nonproductive sequences were analyzed to study raw recombination free of thymic and clonal selection effects. TCRdb reprocessed the public reads (quality trimming at Q25 with fastp, clone calling with MiXCR) and kept in-frame beta chains. Every CDR3 protein is listed once, alongside the most common genes and DNA of its rows. TCRdb's processing, not the authors', yielded these V and J calls. The sample includes about 200,000 distinct CDR3 sequences, with around a tenth observed a single time. 5.1% of the sample is held by the ten biggest clonotypes.

General conclusions and limits of the study: Invariant T cells such as MAIT and iNKT could partly confound zero-insertion analyses, although diverse VJ usage argued against such confounding for most clonotypes. Fewer insertions were carried by abundant cord blood beta clonotypes, a similar but weaker trend appeared in young adult naive repertoires, and no such trend appeared in memory repertoires. Recombination models systematically underestimated out-of-frame TCR alpha sharing in monozygotic twins but agreed with sharing between unrelated individuals. In beta out-of-frame sequences, excess twin sharing was weaker, because having fewer shared sequences lowered the signal-to-noise ratio. Because the same donors could not be followed over many years, the conclusions relied on cross-sectional statistical analysis. Compared with coincidental sharing between unrelated individuals, an excess of low generation-probability sequences was observed among out-of-frame TCR alpha sequences shared between twins.

Spanning cysteine to phenylalanine, the CDR3 consists of 13 amino acids. Of all the DNA, just the CDR3 is kept, 39 bases in frame from base 1. At the junction V is shortened by 4 bases and J by 6 bases; bases outside the gene matches: 2. In the case of this clonotype: The antigen it recognizes is unknown. Base-call qualities are not available, and no considerably larger clone is one nucleotide away.

The specimen was memory (CD45RO+) T cells sorted from blood. This specimen's cell subset or site label, interpreted: CD45RO+ enriched T cells. The clonotype originates from a woman aged 18-35 years in good health. The chain employs TRBV12-3 or TRBV12-4 and TRBJ2-2; 7 junctional bases match TRBD2. The CDR3 here reads CASSSGGPGELFF. The nucleotide sequence reads TGTGCCAGCAGTTCGGGGGGTCCCGGGGAGCTGTTTTTT.